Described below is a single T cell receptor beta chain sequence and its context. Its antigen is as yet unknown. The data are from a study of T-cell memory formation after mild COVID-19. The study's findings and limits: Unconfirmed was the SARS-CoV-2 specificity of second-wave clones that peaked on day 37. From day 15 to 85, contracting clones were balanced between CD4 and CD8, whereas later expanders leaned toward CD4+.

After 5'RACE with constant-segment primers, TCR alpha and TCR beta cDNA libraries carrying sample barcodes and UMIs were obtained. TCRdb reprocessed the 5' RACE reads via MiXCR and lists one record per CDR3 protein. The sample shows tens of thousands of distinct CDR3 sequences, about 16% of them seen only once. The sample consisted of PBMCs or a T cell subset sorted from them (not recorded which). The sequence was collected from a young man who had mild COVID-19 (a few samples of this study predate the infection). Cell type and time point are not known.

The CDR3: CSVEKAGTDTGELFF. The CDR3 DNA follows: TGCAGCGTTGAAAAGGCAGGGACGGACACCGGGGAGCTGTTTTTT. The chain has TRBV29-1 and TRBJ2-2, with D perhaps assigned TRBD1 or TRBD2 (5 bases each). The germline gives CDR1 SQVTM, CDR2 ANQGSEA. The CDR3 totals 15 residues. V dropped 2 bases and J dropped 3 bases, with 13 bases sitting between them.